This TCR beta chain was captured by sequencing in a study of T cells in localized non-small cell lung cancer (dated by TCRdb to about 2020). Background on the whole study: Comparing tumors with uninvolved tumor-adjacent lungs, the study looked at the T cell repertoires of 200 to 250 patients with early-stage NSCLC. The cohort was made up of approximately 250 treatment-naive NSCLC patients whose localized lung tumors had been resected. Of the NSCLC patients, over 120 were male and around 99 were female, and the mean age was approximately 69 years.

TCR beta CDR3 regions were sequenced from DNA using the immunoSEQ Assay. The study's own analysis went as follows. To compute T cell density, TCR beta template counts were normalized to usable DNA, which was estimated by amplifying housekeeping genes. Richness was estimated with the preseqR package, extrapolating to 400,000 templates for PBMC samples and 120,000 templates for tissue samples. Clonality was taken to be one minus Pielou's evenness. To identify tissue-enriched TCRs, differential abundance testing was run on productive amino-acid clonotypes with a minimum total count of 5 and an alpha of 0.1. The Jaccard Index and the Morisita Overlap Index were used to measure repertoire overlap between compartments. GLIPH clustered TCR beta CDR3s with public tetramer-defined viral CDR3s; viral motifs required at least three viral sequences plus V-gene enrichment. The immuneACCESS repertoire file appears here via TCRdb, limited to in-frame rearrangements. These files lack a portion of the clones; in checked studies, under half of the deficit traces to unresolved V genes, and the cause of the others is not known. V, J and clone size were drawn from that table, and D and trimming were deduced from the DNA. Counted in this sample were about 59,000 clones; 91% of them appeared once. About 20% of the sample is taken by the ten largest.

The germline V gene encodes CDR1 SQVTM and CDR2 ANQGSEA. Measured from the cysteine to the phenylalanine, the CDR3 is 12 residues long. Left in the record is the CDR3 DNA by itself, 36 bases read in frame from the first base. V lost 6 bases and J lost 3 bases; the stretch between them is 9 bases long. The research as a whole found: Uninvolved tumor-adjacent lung showed the highest T cell clonality, higher than tumor, which suggests more focused antigenic responses in the uninvolved tumor-adjacent lung. Because multi-region tumor sequencing was not done, intratumor heterogeneity could not be ruled out. Because the study design was exploratory, TCR variables were selected using unadjusted p-values without false-discovery rate correction. A median of around 60 of the top 100 tumor clones turned up in the paired uninvolved adjacent lung, and roughly 28 of those clones also ranked among the top 100 of that same adjacent lung. Longer overall survival was associated with higher blood T cell density, whereas shorter survival was associated with higher adjacent-lung clonality.

A note on this clone: Its antigen is unknown. Per-base qualities were not stored, and no clone one base away is much larger.

At diagnosis, tumor, uninvolved tumor-adjacent lung and peripheral blood were collected and then preserved as a mix of FFPE and fresh-frozen material. For TCR repertoire profiling, blood samples were analyzed as peripheral blood mononuclear cells. The V gene is TRBV29-1 and the J gene is TRBJ1-5, and TRBD1 may be the D gene, going by 5 matching bases. The origin of this receptor is a man aged 35 to 69 with stage I lung adenocarcinoma. The specimen comprised peripheral blood, sampled before any cancer treatment. The CDR3 protein: CSVGGPNQPQHF. In nucleotides, the sequence is TGCAGCGTGGGGGGTCCCAATCAGCCCCAGCATTTT.